The entry below gives a single T cell receptor (beta chain) sequence along with its context. As yet, its antigen is unknown. The genomic DNA of each subset was split evenly across several immunoSEQ plates. Data came from immunoSEQ multiplex PCR; TCRdb stores just in-frame clones and leaves some out. Here the sample spans some 2.1 million clones, over 85% being singletons. This entry is derived from a study of shared clonotypes between healthy human individuals. Germline lookup yields CDR1 MNHNS and CDR2 SASEGT. This CDR3 contains 14 residues. V shed 4 bases, J shed 6 bases, and the junction held 7 bases outside the gene matches. Healthy HIV-negative adults without recent acute infections or vaccinations served as donors. Study results and caveats: Depth of sequencing was expected to influence donor clonotype sharing. It was the few donors that limited the genetic and exposure-history diversity represented.

The sequence was collected from a man aged 18 to 29 in good health. The sequenced material came from naive CD4+ T cells sorted from blood. The subset was: CD45RA+ positively selected. The V gene is TRBV6-1, the J gene TRBJ1-2, with 8 bases aligning to TRBD1. CDR3 loop: CASSGKDRAHGYTF. DNA for the CDR3: TGTGCCAGCAGTGGTAAGGACAGGGCTCATGGCTACACCTTC.